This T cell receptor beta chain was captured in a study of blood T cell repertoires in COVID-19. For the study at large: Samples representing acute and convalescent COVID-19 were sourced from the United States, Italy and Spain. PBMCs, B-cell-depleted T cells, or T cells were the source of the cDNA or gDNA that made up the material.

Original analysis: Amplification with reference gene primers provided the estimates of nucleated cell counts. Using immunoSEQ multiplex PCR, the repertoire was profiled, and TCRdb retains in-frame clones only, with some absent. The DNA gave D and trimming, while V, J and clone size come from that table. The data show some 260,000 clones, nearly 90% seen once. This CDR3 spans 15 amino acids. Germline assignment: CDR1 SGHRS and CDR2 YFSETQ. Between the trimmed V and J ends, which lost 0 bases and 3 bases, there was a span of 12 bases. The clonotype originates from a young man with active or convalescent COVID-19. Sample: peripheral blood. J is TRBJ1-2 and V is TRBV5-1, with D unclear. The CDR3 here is CASSLDPGSYYGYTF. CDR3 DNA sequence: TGCGCCAGCAGCTTGGACCCGGGTTCTTACTATGGCTACACCTTC.